These 14 T cell receptor beta chains were all obtained from the same sample, sequenced in a study of shared clonotypes between healthy human individuals. Some clones are missing from TCRdb's copy, which holds only in-frame ones; the method was immunoSEQ multiplex PCR. In the table there are fewer than 2.5 million clones, under 95% of which are singletons. Material for sequencing was naive CD4+ T cells from PBMCs. The subset is: CD45RA+ positively selected. These receptors were collected from a man aged 18 to 29 in good health. Some clones in this sample may be carry-over from other donors' samples.

CDR3 in DNA: TGTGCCAGCAGCTTAACAGGGGTTGAGCAGTTCTTC. This translates into CASSLTGVEQFF. V usage is TRBV7-3 and J usage is TRBJ2-1; TRBD1 is a possible D gene (5 bases). Germline V CDR1 and CDR2: SGHTA, FQGTGA. V dropped 0 bases and J dropped 9 bases, with 6 bases sitting between them. This CDR3 comprises 12 residues.

This sequence joins TRBV5-1 and TRBJ2-1; TRBD2 matches 10 bases. Trimming at V came to 0 bases and at J to 7 bases, leaving 4 bases not matched to a gene. Germline V gene sequence: CDR1 SGHRS, CDR2 YFSETQ. The CDR3 length is 15 residues. The CDR3 DNA follows: TGCGCCAGCAGCTTGGCAGCGACTAGCGGGAATGAGCAGTTCTTC. Encoded protein: CASSLAATSGNEQFF. Full variable domain (missing parts from reference TRBV5-1 and TRBJ2-1): KAGVTQTPRYLIKTRGQQVTLSCSPISGHRSVSWYQQTPGQGLQFLFEYFSETQRNKGNFPGRFSGRQFSNSRSEMNVSTLELGDSALYLCASSLAATSGNEQFFGPGTRLTVL.

This chain connects TRBV7-9 to TRBJ2-4, with 8 bases identical to TRBD2. The CDR3 is 12 amino acids. Germline V gives CDR1 SEHNR, CDR2 FQNEAQ (reference sequence). The trim removed 4 bases at V and 14 bases at J, leaving 7 bases unmatched. The CDR3 DNA sequence: TGTGCCAGCAGCTCCGGACTAGCCCAAGAGTACTTC. Amino acids: CASSSGLAQEYF.

J is TRBJ2-2 and V is TRBV6-1, with TRBD1 matching 10 bases. The V segment lost 7 bases and the J segment 9 bases; nucleotides outside the gene matches: 8. Germline assignment: CDR1 MNHNS and CDR2 SASEGT. The CDR3 extends over 14 amino acids. The CDR3 DNA is TGTGCCAGCACGGGGACAGGGGAGCACCGGGAGCTGTTTTTT. It encodes CASTGTGEHRELFF.

The rearrangement links TRBV25-1 to TRBJ2-7; D uncertain. V lost 3 bases to trimming and J lost 4 bases, with 7 bases between them. Germline V gene sequence: CDR1 MGHDK, CDR2 SYGVNS. The CDR3 is made up of 12 amino acids. The CDR3 protein is CASSDAWYEQYF. The CDR3 nucleotides are TGTGCCAGCAGTGACGCTTGGTACGAGCAGTACTTC.

V gene TRBV7-2 combines with J gene TRBJ2-4; no definite D call. With 4 bases removed from V and 6 bases from J, the gap between germline ends came to 25 bases. CDR1 and CDR2 from the germline V gene are SGHTA and FQGNSA. The CDR3 spans 18 residues. The CDR3 here is CASSSASRPRSPSNIQYF. As DNA, the CDR3 is TGTGCCAGCAGCTCCGCTAGTCGTCCCCGTTCCCCCTCAAACATTCAGTACTTC.

Here the CDR3 DNA reads TGTGCCAGCAGCCCGACTAGCGGGAGTCGGAATGAGCAGTTCTTC. Amino acid sequence: CASSPTSGSRNEQFF. This chain joins TRBV7-3 and TRBJ2-1; 12 nucleotides match TRBD2. Germline loops: CDR1 SGHTA, CDR2 FQGTGA. CDR3 length: 15 amino acids. The V gene end was trimmed by 5 bases and the J gene end by 7 bases; junction bases not matched to a gene: 6.

In its sample, this clone was seen a few times. This rearrangement joins TRBV7-2 to TRBJ2-5; TRBD2 might be the D (6 bases). V lost 6 bases to trimming and J lost 4 bases, with 9 bases between them. The CDR3 covers 12 residues. Germline-derived CDR1 and CDR2 are SGHTA and FQGNSA. Written as DNA, the CDR3 is TGTGCCAGCAGTTGGGGGGTAGAGACCCAGTACTTC. Translating it yields CASSWGVETQYF.

To note about this clone: Additional DNA sequences in this sample encode the identical CDR3. The rearrangement links TRBV4-2 to TRBJ2-3, with D perhaps TRBD1 or TRBD2 (5 bases each). The CDR3 has 14 residues. Trimming pared 3 bases from V and 2 bases from J, leaving 9 bases between. Germline CDR1 LGHNA, CDR2 YNFKEQ. The CDR3 loop reads CASSHPGPTDTQYF. The CDR3 DNA is TGTGCCAGCAGCCACCCGGGACCCACAGATACGCAGTATTTT.

Details on this clone: The same CDR3 is also encoded by other DNA sequences in this sample. V usage is TRBV9 and J usage is TRBJ2-1, with D possibly being TRBD1 (6 bases). Trimming stripped 2 bases from V and 3 bases from J, with 9 bases between. Germline V gives CDR1 SGDLS, CDR2 YYNGEE. This CDR3 region has 14 residues. The CDR3 region is CASSVATGYNEQFF. CDR3 DNA: TGTGCCAGCAGCGTGGCGACAGGCTACAATGAGCAGTTCTTC.

The chain links TRBV5-1 to TRBJ2-3; TRBD2 aligns across 7 bases. With V trimmed by 0 bases and J by 5 bases, 12 bases remained unmatched. This CDR3 is built from 17 residues. The germline V gene encodes CDR1 SGHRS and CDR2 YFSETQ. DNA for the CDR3: TGCGCCAGCAGCTTGGGGGGCGGCGGGAGTGAGGAAGATACGCAGTATTTT. Its protein product is CASSLGGGGSEEDTQYF.

The chain recombines TRBV28 with TRBJ2-1; 10 nucleotides agree with TRBD2. The CDR3 consists of 15 residues. The J segment lost 6 bases and the V segment lost 3 bases, leaving 5 bases of the junction unmatched. Germline V gene sequence: CDR1 MDHEN, CDR2 SYDVKM. The CDR3 DNA follows: TGTGCCAGCAGTTTGCTGAGCGGGAGGGTCAATGAGCAGTTCTTC. It is translated as CASSLLSGRVNEQFF. The full variable domain, its missing parts supplied by reference TRBV28 and TRBJ2-1, is DVKVTQSSRYLVKRTGEKVFLECVQDMDHENMFWYRQDPGLGLRLIYFSYDVKMKEKGDIPEGYSVSREKKERFSLILESASTNQTSMYLCASSLLSGRVNEQFFGPGTRLTVL.

The J gene is TRBJ1-1, the V gene TRBV7-8; D is unresolved. Germline V gives CDR1 SGHVS, CDR2 FQNEAQ. CDR3 length: 16 residues. The V gene lost 5 bases and the J gene lost 0 bases, with 16 bases spanning the gap. Written as DNA, the CDR3 is TGTGCCAGCAGCCCGCAGACAAGACGATTGAACACTGAAGCTTTCTTT. It translates to CASSPQTRRLNTEAFF.

J is TRBJ1-2 and V is TRBV6-6; 7 nucleotides agree with TRBD1. The germline CDR1 and CDR2 sequences are MNHNY and SVGAGI (reference sequence). V dropped 8 bases and J dropped 4; count of bases not matched to a gene: 10. The CDR3 totals 14 residues. CDR3 sequence reads: CASHTKDRVYGYTF. For the CDR3, the DNA is TGTGCCAGCCATACCAAAGACAGGGTCTATGGCTACACCTTC.